This T cell receptor (beta chain) stems from a study of blood T cell repertoires in COVID-19. As for the study in general: T cells, B-cell-depleted T cells, or PBMCs supplied cDNA or gDNA.

CDR3 length equals 20 residues. J gave up 6 bases and V 5 bases, and 17 bases lay outside the gene matches. Looked up from germline, CDR1 is MNHEY and CDR2 is SMNVEV (reference sequence). In the source study's methods: Cell counts per sample came from amplifying reference gene primers. Assay used: immunoSEQ multiplex PCR; TCRdb lists only in-frame clones, some missing. That table gives V, J and clone size, and the DNA gave D and trimming. The sample consists of 110,000 or so clones, more than 80% of them appearing once. Sequencing input: peripheral blood. V is TRBV27 and J is TRBJ2-2; TRBD2 matches 14 bases. The receptor was derived from a woman between 55 and 75 years old with COVID-19, enrolled during active disease. CDR3 coding DNA: TGTGCCAGCAGTCCCATCCCCGACCCAGGACTAGCGGGGGGTCCCGGGGAGCTGTTTTTT. This gives the protein CASSPIPDPGLAGGPGELFF.